The 14 T cell receptor beta chains given below trace back to one sample, sequenced in a study of cytomegalovirus exposure and HLA in healthy donors. Primers for the PCR totalled 60 Vbeta and 13 Jbeta. Generated by immunoSEQ multiplex PCR, the TCRdb table keeps only in-frame clones and is missing some. The sample shows 150,000 to 200,000 clones, around 63% of them seen only once. The sequenced sample consisted of PBMCs. Source of these receptors: a woman aged 18 to 35 in good health and CMV-seropositive.

This chain joins TRBV4-2 and TRBJ2-1, with TRBD2 identical over 7 bases. The V segment lost 1 base and the J segment 2 bases; nucleotides outside the gene matches: 8. The CDR3 totals 17 residues. Germline CDR1 LGHNA, CDR2 YNFKEQ. CDR3 sequence reads: CASSQGNLAGPYNEQFF. In DNA form, the CDR3 reads TGTGCCAGCAGCCAAGGAAACTTAGCGGGTCCCTACAATGAGCAGTTCTTC.

The rearrangement links TRBV5-4 to TRBJ2-2; 11 bases line up with TRBD2. This CDR3 is built from 19 residues. Germline lookup yields CDR1 SGHNT and CDR2 YYREEE (reference sequence). V trimming: 4 bases; J trimming: 7 bases; junction bases outside the gene matches: 18. The DNA of the CDR3 is TGTGCCAGCAGCCAAGGGGGAACTAGCGGGAGAGGTATGGGCGGGGAGCTGTTTTTT. As protein: CASSQGGTSGRGMGGELFF.

A few counts support this clone. The V and J genes are TRBV2 and TRBJ2-5; 10 nucleotides align to TRBD2. The CDR3 runs to 17 residues. The trim removed 7 bases at V and 1 base at J, leaving 12 bases unmatched. Per germline, CDR1 SNHLY and CDR2 FYNNEI. CDR3 DNA: TGTGCCAGCACTAGGCTAGCGGGGGACACCCTCCAAGAGACCCAGTACTTC. This encodes CASTRLAGDTLQETQYF.

The chain uses TRBV25-1 and TRBJ1-1, with 7 bases fitting TRBD1. The V gene's germline CDR1 is MGHDK and CDR2 SYGVNS. V lost 4 bases to trimming and J lost 2 bases; unmatched junction nucleotides: 7. This CDR3 contains 15 residues. Here the CDR3 reads CASSGRTGINTEAFF. CDR3 in DNA: TGTGCCAGCAGTGGTAGGACAGGAATAAACACTGAAGCTTTCTTT.

This clone was counted only a few times. The rearrangement links TRBV30 to TRBJ1-1, with D possibly matching TRBD1 (5 bases). V gave up 4 bases and J gave up 1 base, with 22 bases separating them. CDR1 is GTSNPN and CDR2 is SVGIG in the germline V gene (reference sequence). This CDR3 spans 17 amino acids. The CDR3 protein is CAWTSPLQGERNTEAFF. Here the CDR3 DNA reads TGTGCCTGGACTTCCCCCCTGCAGGGTGAAAGGAACACTGAAGCTTTCTTT.

In nucleotides, the CDR3 is TGTGCCTGGAGTGTAAAACATACAGGGGGACCCAAAAACATTCAGTACTTC. Protein: CAWSVKHTGGPKNIQYF. The chain is built from TRBV30 and TRBJ2-4; 8 nucleotides align to TRBD1. Germline V gene lookup returns CDR1 GTSNPN and CDR2 SVGIG (reference sequence). The CDR3 sequence is 17 residues long. Losses at the gene ends were 0 bases for V and 2 bases for J; bases not matched to a gene: 9.

The rearrangement links TRBV19 to TRBJ1-2, with TRBD1 as a possible D gene (5 bases). Germline V gene data show CDR1 as LNHDA and CDR2 as SQIVND (reference sequence). The CDR3 is 13 amino acids. V was clipped by 1 base and J by 4 bases, with 7 bases between them. The CDR3 protein is CASSIVTGYGYTF. The CDR3 DNA is TGTGCCAGTAGTATAGTTACAGGCTATGGCTACACCTTC.

As for this clone: A junction boundary mismatches the germline segment, possibly from a read error. The chain employs TRBV6-5 and TRBJ2-7; 8 positions agree with TRBD2. The CDR3 sequence is 8 residues long. Per the germline V gene, CDR1 is MNHEY and CDR2 is SVGAGI. The CDR3 region has the DNA TGTGCGGGGACTAGTTGTGGGTTC. Its translation is CAGTSCGF.

The gene calls are TRBV30 and TRBJ1-5; possibly TRBD1 for D (5 bases). Germline V gene lookup returns CDR1 GTSNPN and CDR2 SVGIG (reference sequence). The CDR3 runs to 13 residues. Trimming took 1 base from V and 5 from J, leaving 9 bases between them. The CDR3 DNA sequence: TGTGCCTGGAGTGGGGGAGGGGATCAGCCCCAGCATTTT. The encoded protein is CAWSGGGDQPQHF.

This chain uses TRBV15 with TRBJ1-5; D is perhaps TRBD1 (5 bases). The germline V gene encodes CDR1 LNHNV and CDR2 YYDKDF (reference sequence). The length of the CDR3 is 13 residues. Trimming took off 4 bases at V and 4 bases at J, with 8 bases between the two ends. The CDR3 sequence: CATSNRQNQPQHF. CDR3 DNA sequence: TGTGCCACCAGCAACAGACAGAATCAGCCCCAGCATTTT. Full variable domain (outside the CDR3, taken from reference TRBV15 and TRBJ1-5): DAMVIQNPRYQVTQFGKPVTLSCSQTLNHNVMYWYQQKSSQAPKLLFHYYDKDFNNEADTPDNFQSRRPNTSFCFLDIRSPGLGDTAMYLCATSNRQNQPQHFGDGTRLSIL.

This chain connects TRBV10-2 to TRBJ2-2; TRBD2 agrees at 8 bases. V gave up 7 bases and J gave up 9 bases; unmatched junction bases: 7. This CDR3 is built from 13 residues. Germline V lookup: CDR1 WSHSY, CDR2 SAAADI. DNA of the CDR3: TGCGCCAGCAACTCGGGACTAGGGCGGGAGCTGTTTTTT. The encoded protein is CASNSGLGRELFF.

The chain employs TRBV2 and TRBJ1-2; perhaps TRBD1 as D (5 bases). CDR1 SNHLY and CDR2 FYNNEI come from the germline V gene. Trimming shortened V by 4 bases and J by 4 bases, and 7 bases separated the two germline ends. This CDR3 region has 12 residues. This chain's CDR3 is CASSGTLYGYTF. The CDR3 region has the DNA TGTGCCAGCAGTGGGACACTCTATGGCTACACCTTC.

The sample holds a few counts of this clone. CDR3 coding DNA: TGTGCCAGCAGCGTAGCTGGGGGGGCCGTACGAGAGACCCAGTACTTC. Its protein product is CASSVAGGAVRETQYF. The V gene is TRBV9, the J gene TRBJ2-5, with D maybe TRBD2 (7 bases). Germline V gives CDR1 SGDLS, CDR2 YYNGEE. V gave up 0 bases and J gave up 4 bases, with 16 bases separating them. The CDR3 is 16 amino acids.

This clone has only a few counts. The V and J genes are TRBV18 and TRBJ2-6; possible D gene TRBD1, 6 bases. The CDR3 is 15 residues long. The germline V gene has CDR1 KGHSH and CDR2 LQKENI. V lost 2 bases to trimming and J lost 2 bases, with 7 bases between them. The CDR3 is CASSPEGAGANVLTF. The CDR3 DNA follows: TGTGCCAGCTCACCAGAGGGGGCTGGGGCCAACGTCCTGACTTTC. Full variable domain (outside the CDR3, taken from reference TRBV18 and TRBJ2-6): NAGVMQNPRHLVRRRGQEARLRCSPMKGHSHVYWYRQLPEEGLKFMVYLQKENIIDESGMPKERFSAEFPKEGPSILRIQQVVRGDSAAYFCASSPEGAGANVLTFGAGSRLTVL.